The T cell receptor (beta chain) under discussion was sequenced for a study of breast tumors, draining lymph nodes, adjacent tissues. Study results and caveats: The data were judged consistent with most tumor T cells coming from lymph node and expanding in tumor. Compared with basal-like, luminal-like tumors shared significantly more repertoire with nontumor tissue. Tumor T cell lymph node origin was a supported hypothesis, not proven. Tumor repertoires ranked between lymph nodes and nontumor tissue in diversity, with V and J gene preferences.

TCRdb ran MiXCR on the multiplex PCR reads and lists one entry per CDR3 protein. The table shows around 43,000 distinct CDR3 sequences, with around 23% occurring only once. This clonotype was detected many times. Its antigen remains unknown. The V segment lost 5 bases and the J segment 8 bases; nucleotides outside the gene matches: 12. Germline lookup yields CDR1 SGHVS and CDR2 FQNEAQ. The CDR3 totals 16 residues. The origin of this receptor is a female donor with breast cancer. Some clones in this sample may be carry-over from other donors' samples. The chain links TRBV7-8 to TRBJ1-4; TRBD1 matches 9 bases. Sequencing was performed on breast tumor tissue. This chain's CDR3 is CASSPQGRDREEKLFF. In DNA, the CDR3 is TGTGCCAGCAGCCCCCAGGGCCGGGACAGGGAGGAAAAACTGTTTTTT.